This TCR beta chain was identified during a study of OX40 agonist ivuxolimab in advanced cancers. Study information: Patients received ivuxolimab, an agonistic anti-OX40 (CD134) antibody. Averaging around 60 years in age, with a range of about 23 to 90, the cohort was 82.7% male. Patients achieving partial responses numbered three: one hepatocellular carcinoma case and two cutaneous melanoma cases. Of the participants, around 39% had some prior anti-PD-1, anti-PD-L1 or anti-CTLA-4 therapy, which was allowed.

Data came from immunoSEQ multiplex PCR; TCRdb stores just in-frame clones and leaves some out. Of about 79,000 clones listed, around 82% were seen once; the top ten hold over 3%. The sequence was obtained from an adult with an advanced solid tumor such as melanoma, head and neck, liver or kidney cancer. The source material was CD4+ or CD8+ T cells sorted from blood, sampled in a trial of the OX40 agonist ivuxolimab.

DNA of the CDR3: TGTGCCTGGAGTTGGCTAGCGGGGGTCAATGAGCAGTTCTTC. It yields the protein CAWSWLAGVNEQFF. The chain joins TRBV30 to TRBJ2-1; TRBD2 agrees at 10 bases. Looked up from germline, CDR1 is GTSNPN and CDR2 is SVGIG (reference sequence). Trimming cost V 2 bases and J 6 bases; bases outside gene matches: 4. The CDR3 is made up of 14 amino acids.